This entry lists 4 T cell receptor beta chains sequenced from one sample in a study of blood T cells in healthy people across ages. For the second PCR, which ran for roughly 6 to 12 cycles, a sample-barcoded 5' primer and a J-beta primer mix were used. Using its own MiXCR run on the 5' RACE reads, TCRdb lists one record per CDR3 protein. The repertoire holds hundreds of thousands of distinct CDR3 sequences, with 58% as singletons. Material: blood. These TCRs come from a man in his 60s in good health.

This clonotype was seen just once. The J gene is TRBJ1-4, the V gene TRBV7-9; D gene unclear. CDR3 size: 14 residues. Germline V lookup: CDR1 SEHNR, CDR2 FQNEAQ (reference sequence). Between the trimmed V and J ends, which lost 5 bases and 6 bases, there was a span of 13 bases. In nucleotides, the CDR3 is TGTGCCAGCAGCAAGACGGAAATCGATGAAAAACTGTTTTTT. This gives the protein CASSKTEIDEKLFF.

The chain employs TRBV28 and TRBJ2-7; 7 bases map to TRBD1. Germline V CDR1 and CDR2: MDHEN, SYDVKM. This CDR3 contains 15 residues. With V trimmed by 5 bases and J by 3 bases, 10 bases remained unmatched. This CDR3 reads CASSPWTGRGYEQYF. DNA of the CDR3: TGTGCCAGCAGTCCCTGGACAGGACGTGGCTACGAGCAGTACTTC.

This clonotype was seen at least ten times. The chain combines TRBV18 with TRBJ2-1; D not resolved. Looked up from germline, CDR1 is KGHSH and CDR2 is LQKENI. CDR3 length: 11 amino acids. Trimming cost V 4 bases and J 9 bases, with 7 bases left between them. The CDR3 here is CASSHGGEQFF. DNA of the CDR3: TGTGCCAGCTCACATGGTGGTGAGCAGTTCTTC.

The chain has TRBV11-2 and TRBJ2-1; perhaps TRBD1 as D (5 bases). Germline V CDR1 and CDR2: SGHAT, FQNNGV. Trimming shortened V by 4 bases and J by 4 bases, and 14 bases separated the two germline ends. This CDR3 comprises 15 residues. The CDR3 nucleotides are TGTGCCAGCAGCTCGAGTGTGTCAGGGTACAATGAGCAGTTCTTC. As protein: CASSSSVSGYNEQFF.